Listed here is a single T cell receptor beta chain. These data belong to a study of blood T cell repertoires in COVID-19. Study-level information: T cells, B-cell-depleted T cells, or PBMCs provided the cDNA or gDNA that served as material.

Original analysis: Nucleated cell number was recorded as an estimate derived from reference gene primer amplification. TCRdb's table, derived via immunoSEQ multiplex PCR, lists solely in-frame clones and lacks some. From that table come the V and J calls and clone size; the DNA was used to work out D and trimming. The table has some 350,000 clones, approximately 90% seen once; the top ten hold under 3.5%. Material for sequencing was peripheral blood. The receptor comes from a woman aged 18-29 years who had recovered from COVID-19.

The CDR3 sequence is CASSLGGPSYGYTF. CDR3 DNA sequence: TGTGCCAGCAGCTTGGGTGGGCCCTCGTATGGCTACACCTTC. The chain links TRBV5-5 to TRBJ1-2; D gene ambiguous. V gave up 0 bases and J gave up 5 bases, with 11 bases separating them. Germline CDR1 reads SGHKS; CDR2 reads YYEKEE (reference sequence). The CDR3 consists of 14 residues.